This T cell receptor beta chain is from a study of blood T cell repertoires in COVID-19. Across the study: COVID-19 samples from acute and convalescent phases originated in the United States, Italy and Spain. From T cells, B-cell-depleted T cells, or PBMCs came the material, which was cDNA or gDNA.

The authors' processing: Quantification of nucleated cells was approximated via reference gene primer amplification. Libraries were prepared by immunoSEQ multiplex PCR; TCRdb keeps only in-frame clonotypes and omits some of them. V and J calls and clone size are those listed in that table; D and trimming were worked out from the DNA. Seen here are 100,000 to 150,000 clones, 70% to 90% observed once, and the top ten hold roughly 8%. CDR3 length: 14 residues. Germline V gene lookup returns CDR1 MDHEN and CDR2 SYDVKM. The V and J ends lost 1 base and 0 bases respectively, with 7 bases between them. The sequencing sample was made of peripheral blood. This TCR was recovered from a man aged 65 to 79 who had recovered from COVID-19. V and J are TRBV28 and TRBJ2-7; no firm D call. The DNA of the CDR3 is TGTGCCAGCAGTTTATATCCAGGCTCCTACGAGCAGTACTTC. Translation gives CASSLYPGSYEQYF.